The T cell receptor beta chain described here comes from a study of blood T cell repertoires in COVID-19. Study at large: Whether acute or convalescent, the COVID-19 samples came from the United States, Italy and Spain. PBMCs, B-cell-depleted T cells, or T cells were the source of the cDNA or gDNA that made up the material.

Methods used by the authors: Amplification of reference gene primers provided the estimated nucleated cell counts. Only in-frame clones appear in the TCRdb table, and some are missing; sequencing was by immunoSEQ multiplex PCR. V and J calls and clone size are given by that table; D and trimming were obtained from the DNA. The sample gives approximately 400,000 clones, more than 75% of which show up once; more than 1% is in the top ten. This sequence was found in a human donor with acute or convalescent COVID-19. The donor label of this sample is uncertain. The sequencing input was peripheral blood.

The CDR3 sequence is CASSPQGEMNTEAFF. The DNA for the CDR3 is TGTGCCAGCTCACCACAGGGGGAAATGAACACTGAAGCTTTCTTT. V usage is TRBV18 and J usage is TRBJ1-1, with a tentative D call TRBD1 (6 bases). Germline CDR1 and CDR2: KGHSH and LQKENI. The CDR3 totals 15 residues. The V gene lost 1 base and the J gene lost 0 bases, with 9 bases spanning the gap.